These 2 T cell receptor beta chains were sequenced from one sample in a study of sequential checkpoint blockade in melanoma. Sample treatment: randomized to nivolumab then ipilimumab (arm A) or the reverse (arm B). The assay was immunoSEQ multiplex PCR, and TCRdb's table has in-frame clones only and misses some. The sample carries over 2,500 clones, about 20% recorded once. The specimen was tumor tissue (inferred from file names), collected from a patient given nivolumab and ipilimumab in sequence. The receptors come from a human donor with melanoma.

The rearrangement links TRBV29-1 to TRBJ2-5, with 11 bases aligning to TRBD1. V lost 6 bases, J lost 4 bases, and 7 bases stayed unmatched. The CDR3 has 14 residues. Germline V lookup: CDR1 SQVTM, CDR2 ANQGSEA. The CDR3 nucleotides are TGCAGCGTCGCTATCGGGACAGGGGGAGAGACCCAGTACTTC. As protein: CSVAIGTGGETQYF.

The chain is built from TRBV19 and TRBJ1-1; tentative D call: TRBD1 (5 bases). Between the trimmed V and J ends, which lost 7 bases and 0 bases, there was a span of 18 bases. The CDR3 is made up of 16 amino acids. The germline gives CDR1 LNHDA, CDR2 SQIVND (reference sequence). CDR3 loop: CASTGQEGAMNTEAFF. For the CDR3, the DNA is TGTGCCAGTACCGGACAAGAGGGCGCAATGAACACTGAAGCTTTCTTT.